The next 3 T cell receptor beta chains were all read from a single sample in a study of cytomegalovirus exposure and HLA in healthy donors. PCR involved 60 Vbeta and 13 Jbeta primers. Assay used: immunoSEQ multiplex PCR; TCRdb lists only in-frame clones, some missing. The sample records a few hundred thousand clones, roughly 80% being singletons. Sequences were obtained from PBMCs. The receptors derive from a girl aged 2-10 years in good health and CMV-seronegative.

For this clone: This sample also contains other DNA sequences that code for the same CDR3. CDR3 residues: CASSLEGAGGYTF. The CDR3 DNA reads as TGTGCCAGCAGCTTAGAGGGGGCTGGAGGCTACACCTTC. The chain combines TRBV7-3 with TRBJ1-2; 7 bases agree with TRBD1. This CDR3 has 13 amino acids. Trimming took 2 bases from V and 8 from J; bases not matched to a gene: 5. Germline V CDR1 and CDR2: SGHTA, FQGTGA.

This clone has a single count. This chain uses TRBV5-4 with TRBJ2-2; TRBD2 might be the D (6 bases). Looked up from germline, CDR1 is SGHNT and CDR2 is YYREEE (reference sequence). V dropped 7 bases and J dropped 5 bases, with 15 bases sitting between them. This CDR3 is 14 amino acids long. In DNA, the CDR3 is TGTGCCAGCGCCCGGGACTCCAGTACCGGGGAGCTGTTTTTT. The encoded protein is CASARDSSTGELFF.

The chain is built from TRBV9 and TRBJ2-1, with D possibly being TRBD2 (6 bases). Germline assignment: CDR1 SGDLS and CDR2 YYNGEE. Trimming stripped 0 bases from V and 9 bases from J, with 13 bases between. There are 14 residues in the CDR3. For the CDR3, the DNA is TGTGCCAGCAGCGTAGGACTAGTTATGGGTGAGCAGTTCTTC. Its protein product is CASSVGLVMGEQFF.